One and the same sample provided the 12 T cell receptor beta chains below, sequenced in a study of blood T cell repertoires in COVID-19. TCRdb keeps only in-frame clones here, not all; method: immunoSEQ multiplex PCR. This sample has roughly 200,000 clones; 65% to 90% occur once, and the top ten carry 3.5% to 5.5%. Specimen: PBMCs or T cells enriched from blood (not recorded which). Every receptor here comes from a young woman who had been exposed to COVID-19.

The CDR3 sequence is CASSLGGGVDGYTF. The CDR3 DNA is TGTGCCAGCAGCTTAGGAGGGGGTGTCGATGGCTACACCTTC. The chain has TRBV7-9 and TRBJ1-2; weak D call: TRBD1 (6 bases). V lost 1 base and J 6 bases, leaving 12 bases between the germline ends. This CDR3 is built from 14 residues. The germline V gene has CDR1 SEHNR and CDR2 FQNEAQ (reference sequence).

This clone has just one count. CDR3 in DNA: TGTGCCAGCAGCTTTGGCGGGCCGGCGTACGAGCAGTACTTC. Amino acids: CASSFGGPAYEQYF. The chain has TRBV5-4 and TRBJ2-7; possibly TRBD2 for D (5 bases). This CDR3 comprises 14 residues. CDR1 and CDR2 (germline): SGHNT, YYREEE (reference sequence). Between the trimmed V and J ends, which lost 2 bases and 4 bases, there was a span of 13 bases.

This chain connects TRBV3-1 (or the pseudogene TRBV3-2) to TRBJ2-3; D gene uncertain. The CDR3 has 16 residues. V lost 0 bases, J lost 0 bases, and 10 bases lay in between. CDR1 is LGHDT and CDR2 is YNNKEL in the germline V gene (reference sequence). The CDR3 coding sequence is TGTGCCAGCAGCCAAGAACGTGGCCGAAGCACAGATACGCAGTATTTT. This encodes CASSQERGRSTDTQYF.

The CDR3 DNA reads TGTGCCAGCAGCTTATGGGACTCCTACCCCAGGCAGTTCTTC. Translation: CASSLWDSYPRQFF. This chain links TRBV7-9 with TRBJ2-1; D might be TRBD2 (6 bases). V was pared by 2 bases and J by 12 bases, with 17 bases between. Germline loops: CDR1 SEHNR, CDR2 FQNEAQ (reference sequence). CDR3 length: 14 residues.

The chain is built from TRBV9 and TRBJ1-6, with 7 bases identical to TRBD1. This CDR3 region has 16 residues. Trimming removed 0 bases from V and 8 bases from J; junction bases left unmatched: 8. Germline CDR1 is SGDLS and CDR2 is YYNGEE. DNA of the CDR3: TGTGCCAGCAGCGTAGCTCCTAGGGGGCCTGATTCACCCCTCCACTTT. Protein sequence: CASSVAPRGPDSPLHF.

The chain carries TRBV6-4 and TRBJ1-3, with 8 bases identical to TRBD1. V shed 4 bases and J 8 bases; nucleotides not matched to a gene: 13. CDR3 length: 16 residues. CDR1 is MRHNA, CDR2 SNTAGT, per germline. The CDR3, as DNA: TGTGCCAGCAGTGGGGGAACAGGGGGAAAACGCCACACCATATATTTT. Encoded protein: CASSGGTGGKRHTIYF.

V is TRBV20-1 and J is TRBJ1-2; D is ambiguous. This CDR3 has 13 amino acids. The germline V and J ends were trimmed by 3 bases and 4 bases, with 12 bases remaining between them. Germline CDR1 reads DFQATT; CDR2 reads SNEGSKA (reference sequence). The chain's CDR3 is CSASSGRVYGYTF. The CDR3 DNA follows: TGCAGTGCTAGTTCAGGCCGCGTCTATGGCTACACCTTC.

The rearrangement links TRBV2 to TRBJ2-7, with 7 bases identical to TRBD1. Trimming took 3 bases from V and 3 from J; bases not matched to a gene: 8. The CDR3 consists of 15 residues. In germline, CDR1 is SNHLY, CDR2 FYNNEI. This CDR3 reads CASSEGDRAFYEQYF. CDR3 DNA: TGTGCCAGCAGTGAGGGAGACAGGGCTTTCTACGAGCAGTACTTC.

This chain uses TRBV9 with TRBJ2-7, with TRBD1 matching over 9 bases. V lost 3 bases to trimming and J lost 4 bases; unmatched junction nucleotides: 2. The CDR3 is 13 amino acids. Germline assignment: CDR1 SGDLS and CDR2 YYNGEE. CDR3 in DNA: TGTGCCAGCAGCGCGACAGGGGGTTACGAGCAGTACTTC. Amino acid sequence: CASSATGGYEQYF.

V and J are TRBV12-3 or TRBV12-4 and TRBJ1-1; the match to TRBD1 covers 7 bases. V shed 5 bases, J shed 5 bases, and the junction held 5 bases outside the gene matches. The CDR3 loop spans 13 amino acids. CDR3 sequence (DNA): TGTGCCAGCAGTACAGGGGTAAGGACTGAAGCTTTCTTT. This codes for CASSTGVRTEAFF.

This clone was counted a few times. The chain joins TRBV9 to TRBJ2-5; 12 bases map to TRBD1. Trimming removed 3 bases from V and 5 bases from J; junction bases left unmatched: 8. The V gene's germline CDR1 is SGDLS and CDR2 YYNGEE. The CDR3 contains 16 residues. The CDR3 reads CASSGTGTGGLETQYF. Written as DNA, the CDR3 is TGTGCCAGCAGCGGAACCGGGACAGGGGGCTTGGAGACCCAGTACTTC.

V and J are TRBV2 and TRBJ1-6, with a weak D call TRBD1 (6 bases). Germline CDR1 is SNHLY and CDR2 is FYNNEI. V lost 3 bases and J lost 0, with 9 bases in between. The CDR3 spans 16 residues. Written as DNA, the CDR3 is TGTGCCAGCAGTGATGTAGGGGGCTCCTATAATTCACCCCTCCACTTT. Encoded protein: CASSDVGGSYNSPLHF.